The clone carrying this TCR beta chain was counted between two and nine times. The antigen is unknown. This sample was included in a study of naive and memory T cell subsets. Findings and limits, study-wide: A few larger clonotypes appeared in naive repertoires, especially CD8, possibly memory cells re-expressing CD45RA.

After the first PCR, alpha and beta chain libraries were processed separately. Cells stained for CD3, CD4, CD8, CD45RA, CD27 and viability were sorted into four CD45RA/CD27 subsets. The beta constant-region primer was an equimolar mix of two oligonucleotides covering TRBC1 and TRBC2. The ligated cDNA underwent four PCR rounds using SP2 and nested alpha and beta constant-region primers. Ligation attached a single-stranded oligonucleotide with a 12-nucleotide UMI and the SP2 primer to the cDNA 3' end. TCRdb ran MiXCR on the UMI-ligation and nested PCR reads and lists one entry per CDR3 protein. This table has more than 95,000 distinct CDR3 sequences, more than 12% appearing once. Germline V gene data show CDR1 as MGHDK and CDR2 as SYGVNS. After removal of 6 bases from V and 9 bases from J, the junction contained 12 bases not matched to a gene. The CDR3 covers 15 residues.

The receptor comes from a human donor in good health. The chain is built from TRBV25-1 and TRBJ2-1, with 9 nucleotides matching TRBD2. Material: naive CD8+ T cells from blood. CDR3 loop: CASRPRGGALGEQFF. Written as DNA, the CDR3 is TGTGCCAGCAGGCCGCGGGGGGGGGCGCTGGGTGAGCAGTTCTTC.